This TCR beta chain was sequenced for a study of shared clonotypes between healthy human individuals. On the study more broadly: CD4 naive and memory got three plates each, CD8 naive two, CD8 memory one. Study outcomes and limitations: Compared with memory subsets, naive subsets generally had larger estimated richness. A handful of donors showed sharing of approximately 5% of naive CD4 clonotypes.

Some clones are missing from TCRdb's copy, which holds only in-frame ones; the method was immunoSEQ multiplex PCR. In the table there are roughly 2,500,000 clones, approximately 94% of which are singletons. As for this clone: What it binds is not known.

This clonotype was obtained from a man aged 18 to 35 in good health. Some clones in this sample may be carry-over from other donors' samples. Sequenced sample: naive CD4+ T cells from PBMCs. Subset in this sample: CD45RA+ positively selected.

The DNA of the CDR3 is TGTGCCAGCAGCCAGGGACTAGCTGCAGATACGCAGTATTTT. Its translation is CASSQGLAADTQYF. The chain joins TRBV6-5 to TRBJ2-3, with TRBD2 matching over 9 bases. Trimming cost V 6 bases and J 4 bases; bases outside gene matches: 5. The CDR3 has 14 amino acids. The germline gives CDR1 MNHEY, CDR2 SVGAGI.